This T cell receptor (beta chain) was recovered during a study of T cells in Graves' hyperthyroidism and ophthalmopathy. General study results and limits: Model output signaled ophthalmopathy a median 6.5 months ahead of onset.

A note on this clonotype: Its antigen is still unknown.

Germline V gives CDR1 SGHTA, CDR2 FQGTGA. There are 15 residues in the CDR3. Trimming left V 2 bases short and J 2 bases short, with 13 bases between. RNA transcripts provided the source from which TCR beta CDR3 regions were amplified. The HTBI set primed first-round TCR CDR3 RT-PCR. TCRdb reanalysed the multiplex PCR reads using MiXCR and keeps one entry per CDR3 protein. The sample has hundreds of thousands of distinct CDR3 sequences, roughly a third seen once. Patients aged 18 to 65 with hyperthyroidism were newly diagnosed, with duration under 2 months. Used for diagnoses were clinical symptoms, serum thyroxine and TRAb, thyroid ultrasound and orbital computed tomography.

The sequence derives from a woman between 35 and 50 years old with Graves' hyperthyroidism. Sequencing was carried out using blood. J is TRBJ2-7 and V is TRBV7-3; tentative D call: TRBD2 (7 bases). The CDR3 DNA follows: TGTGCCAGCAGCTTATCCGGCGGGGGCACCTACGAGCAGTACTTC. The encoded protein is CASSLSGGGTYEQYF.